These 5 T cell receptor beta chains were sequenced from one sample in a study of blood T cell repertoires in COVID-19. Generated by immunoSEQ multiplex PCR, the TCRdb table keeps only in-frame clones and is missing some. The sample consists of a few hundred thousand clones, roughly 91% of them appearing once. Sequencing input: peripheral blood. The receptors stem from a woman in her 30s with COVID-19, enrolled during active disease.

The V and J genes are TRBV5-5 and TRBJ2-1; D might be TRBD1 (5 bases). Trimming took 0 bases from V and 8 from J, leaving 9 bases between them. CDR3 size: 13 residues. Germline lookup yields CDR1 SGHKS and CDR2 YYEKEE (reference sequence). CDR3 sequence reads: CASSLGRVDEQFF. In nucleotides, the CDR3 is TGTGCCAGCAGCTTGGGCAGGGTCGATGAGCAGTTCTTC.

The chain combines TRBV5-6 with TRBJ2-5; D not resolved. This CDR3 region has 14 residues. CDR1 and CDR2 from the germline V gene are SGHDT and YYEEEE. The V end lost 2 bases, the J end lost 1 base, and 9 bases lay between the germline ends. CDR3 loop: CASSFAAVQETQYF. The CDR3 DNA follows: TGTGCCAGCAGCTTCGCGGCCGTCCAAGAGACCCAGTACTTC.

V is TRBV19 and J is TRBJ1-2; 7 positions agree with TRBD1. The CDR3 extends over 16 amino acids. Germline V gene lookup returns CDR1 LNHDA and CDR2 SQIVND (reference sequence). J was trimmed by 0 bases and V by 7 bases; bases with no gene match: 11. The CDR3 nucleotides are TGTGCCAGTAAAGGGACAGCCGGCCCCTCTAACTATGGCTACACCTTC. Amino acids: CASKGTAGPSNYGYTF.

The chain links TRBV2 to TRBJ2-1; TRBD2 might be the D (6 bases). V was pared by 6 bases and J by 2 bases, with 8 bases between. The CDR3 spans 13 residues. The V gene's germline CDR1 is SNHLY and CDR2 FYNNEI. CDR3 coding DNA: TGTGCCAGCAGGGGAGGACCCTACAATGAGCAGTTCTTC. It yields the protein CASRGGPYNEQFF.

This rearrangement joins TRBV5-1 to TRBJ2-2; D remains ambiguous. V was pared by 3 bases and J by 4 bases, with 10 bases between. CDR1 is SGHRS, CDR2 YFSETQ, per germline. The CDR3 has 14 residues. CDR3: CASSSPRITGELFF. CDR3 nucleotide sequence: TGCGCCAGCAGCTCGCCCAGGATCACCGGGGAGCTGTTTTTT.